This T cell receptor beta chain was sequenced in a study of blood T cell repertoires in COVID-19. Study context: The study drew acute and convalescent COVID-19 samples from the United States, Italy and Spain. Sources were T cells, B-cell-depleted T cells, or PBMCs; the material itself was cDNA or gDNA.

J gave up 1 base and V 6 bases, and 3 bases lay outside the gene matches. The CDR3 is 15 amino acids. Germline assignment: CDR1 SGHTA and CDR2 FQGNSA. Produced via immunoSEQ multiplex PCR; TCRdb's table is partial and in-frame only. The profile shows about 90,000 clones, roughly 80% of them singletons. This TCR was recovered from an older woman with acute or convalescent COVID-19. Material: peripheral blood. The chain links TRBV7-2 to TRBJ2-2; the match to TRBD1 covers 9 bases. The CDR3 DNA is TGTGCCAGCAGGCCGGGACAGGGGAACACCGGGGAGCTGTTTTTT. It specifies CASRPGQGNTGELFF.